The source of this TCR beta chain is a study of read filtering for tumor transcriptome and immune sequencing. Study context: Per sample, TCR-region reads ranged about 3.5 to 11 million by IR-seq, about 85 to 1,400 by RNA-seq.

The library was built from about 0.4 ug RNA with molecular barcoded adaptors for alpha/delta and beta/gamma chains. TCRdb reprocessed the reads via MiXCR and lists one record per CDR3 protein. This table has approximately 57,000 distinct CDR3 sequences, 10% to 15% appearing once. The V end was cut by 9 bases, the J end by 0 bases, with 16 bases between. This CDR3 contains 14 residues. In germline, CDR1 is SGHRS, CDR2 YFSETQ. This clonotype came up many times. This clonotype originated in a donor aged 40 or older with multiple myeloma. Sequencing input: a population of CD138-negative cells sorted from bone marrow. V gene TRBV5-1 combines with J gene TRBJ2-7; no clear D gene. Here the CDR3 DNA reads TGCGCCACCTCCGCAGGCACAAGCTCCTACGAGCAGTACTTC. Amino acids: CATSAGTSSYEQYF.